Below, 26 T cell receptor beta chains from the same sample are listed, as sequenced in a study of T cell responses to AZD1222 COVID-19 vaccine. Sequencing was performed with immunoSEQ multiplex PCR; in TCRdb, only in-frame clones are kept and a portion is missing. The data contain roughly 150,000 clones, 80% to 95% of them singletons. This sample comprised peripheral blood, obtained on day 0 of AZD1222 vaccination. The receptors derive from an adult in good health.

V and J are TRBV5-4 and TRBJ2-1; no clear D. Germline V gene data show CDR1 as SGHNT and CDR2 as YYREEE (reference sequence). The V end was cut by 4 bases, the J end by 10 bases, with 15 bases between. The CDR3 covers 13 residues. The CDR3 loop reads CASSPPPPMEQFF. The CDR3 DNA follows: TGTGCCAGCAGCCCTCCCCCGCCTATGGAGCAGTTCTTC. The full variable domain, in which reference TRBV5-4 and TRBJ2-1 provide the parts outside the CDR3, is ETGVTQSPTHLIKTRGQQVTLRCSSQSGHNTVSWYQQALGQGPQFIFQYYREEENGRGNFPPRFSGLQFPNYSSELNVNALELDDSALYLCASSPPPPMEQFFGPGTRLTVL.

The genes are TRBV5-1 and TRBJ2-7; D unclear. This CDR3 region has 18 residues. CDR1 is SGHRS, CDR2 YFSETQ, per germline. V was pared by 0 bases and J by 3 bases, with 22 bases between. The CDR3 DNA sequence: TGCGCCAGCAGCTTGGCCATGGCAGGTCCGATTGCCGTCTACGAGCAGTACTTC. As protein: CASSLAMAGPIAVYEQYF.

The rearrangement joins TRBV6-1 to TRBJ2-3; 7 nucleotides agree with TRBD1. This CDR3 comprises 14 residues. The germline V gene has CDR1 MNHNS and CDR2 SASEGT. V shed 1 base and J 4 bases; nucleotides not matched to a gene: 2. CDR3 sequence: CASSEGDRADTQYF. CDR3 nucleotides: TGTGCCAGCAGTGAAGGAGACAGGGCAGATACGCAGTATTTT.

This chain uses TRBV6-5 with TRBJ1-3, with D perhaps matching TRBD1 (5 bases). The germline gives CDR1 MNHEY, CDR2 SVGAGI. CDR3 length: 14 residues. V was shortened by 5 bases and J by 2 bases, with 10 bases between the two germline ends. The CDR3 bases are TGTGCCAGCAGTACCGGGACGACTGGAAACACCATATATTTT. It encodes CASSTGTTGNTIYF.

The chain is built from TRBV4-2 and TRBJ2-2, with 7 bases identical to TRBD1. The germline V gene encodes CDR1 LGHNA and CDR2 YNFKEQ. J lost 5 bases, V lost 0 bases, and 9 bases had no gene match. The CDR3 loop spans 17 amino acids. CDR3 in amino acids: CASSQEGRTGVTGELFF. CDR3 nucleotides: TGTGCCAGCAGCCAAGAAGGGAGAACAGGGGTAACCGGGGAGCTGTTTTTT.

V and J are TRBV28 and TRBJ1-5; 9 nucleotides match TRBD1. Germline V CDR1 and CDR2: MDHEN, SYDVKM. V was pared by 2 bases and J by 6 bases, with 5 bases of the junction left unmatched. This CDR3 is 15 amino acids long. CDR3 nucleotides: TGTGCCAGCAGTTTAATGGGACAGGGAGCTCAGCCCCAGCATTTT. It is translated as CASSLMGQGAQPQHF.

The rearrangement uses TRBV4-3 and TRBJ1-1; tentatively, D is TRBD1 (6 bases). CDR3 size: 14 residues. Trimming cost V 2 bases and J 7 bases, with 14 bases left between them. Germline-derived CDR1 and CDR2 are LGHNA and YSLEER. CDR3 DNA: TGCGCCAGCAGCCAAACAACAGGGTATAGTGAAGCTTTCTTT. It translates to CASSQTTGYSEAFF.

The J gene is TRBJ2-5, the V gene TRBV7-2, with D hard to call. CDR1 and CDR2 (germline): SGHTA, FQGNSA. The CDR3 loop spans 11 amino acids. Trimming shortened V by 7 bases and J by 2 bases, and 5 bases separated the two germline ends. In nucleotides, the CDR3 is TGTGCCAGCATTTTACAAGAGACCCAGTACTTC. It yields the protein CASILQETQYF. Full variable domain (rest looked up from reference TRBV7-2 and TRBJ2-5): GAGVSQSPSNKVTEKGKDVELRCDPISGHTALYWYRQSLGQGLEFLIYFQGNSAPDKSGLPSDRFSAERTGGSVSTLTIQRTQQEDSAVYLCASILQETQYFGPGTRLLVL.

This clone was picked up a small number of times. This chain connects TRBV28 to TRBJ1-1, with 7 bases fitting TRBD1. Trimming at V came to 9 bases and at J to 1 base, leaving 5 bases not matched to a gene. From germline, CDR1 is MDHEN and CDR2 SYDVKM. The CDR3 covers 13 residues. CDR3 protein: CASRDSTNTEAFF. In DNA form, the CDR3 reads TGTGCCAGTCGGGACAGTACGAACACTGAAGCTTTCTTT.

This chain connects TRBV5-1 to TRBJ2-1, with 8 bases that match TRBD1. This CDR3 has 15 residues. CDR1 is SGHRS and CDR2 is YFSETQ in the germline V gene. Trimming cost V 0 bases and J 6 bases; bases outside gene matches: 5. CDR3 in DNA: TGCGCCAGCAGCTTGGTGGGACAGGTGGGCAATGAGCAGTTCTTC. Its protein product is CASSLVGQVGNEQFF.

The CDR3 sequence: CASSHWSAGSSGANVLTF. In DNA form, the CDR3 reads TGTGCCAGCAGCCACTGGTCGGCGGGGAGCTCTGGGGCCAACGTCCTGACTTTC. The rearrangement joins TRBV3-1 (or the pseudogene TRBV3-2) to TRBJ2-6; TRBD2 is a possible D gene (6 bases). This CDR3 has 18 residues. Germline V gene lookup returns CDR1 LGHDT and CDR2 YNNKEL (reference sequence). V gave up 3 bases and J gave up 0 bases, with 15 bases separating them.

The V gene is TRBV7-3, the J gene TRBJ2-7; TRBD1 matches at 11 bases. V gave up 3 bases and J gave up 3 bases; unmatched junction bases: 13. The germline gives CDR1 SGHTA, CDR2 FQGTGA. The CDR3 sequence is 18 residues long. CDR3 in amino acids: CASSFTTKDRGHNYEQYF. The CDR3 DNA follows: TGTGCCAGCAGCTTCACGACTAAGGACAGGGGGCATAACTACGAGCAGTACTTC. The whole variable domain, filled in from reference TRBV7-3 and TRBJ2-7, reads GAGVSQTPSNKVTEKGKYVELRCDPISGHTALYWYRQSLGQGPEFLIYFQGTGAADDSGLPNDRFFAVRPEGSVSTLKIQRTERGDSAVYLCASSFTTKDRGHNYEQYFGPGTRLTVT.

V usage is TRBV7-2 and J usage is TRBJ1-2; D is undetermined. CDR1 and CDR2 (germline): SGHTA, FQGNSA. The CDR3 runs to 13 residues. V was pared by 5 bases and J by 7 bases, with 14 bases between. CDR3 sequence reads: CASSTDGFFGYTF. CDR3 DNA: TGTGCCAGCAGCACGGACGGTTTTTTTGGCTACACCTTC.

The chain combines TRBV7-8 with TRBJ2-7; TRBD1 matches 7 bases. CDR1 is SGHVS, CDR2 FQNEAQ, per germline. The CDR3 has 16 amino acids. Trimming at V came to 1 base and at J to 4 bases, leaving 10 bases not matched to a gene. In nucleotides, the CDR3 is TGTGCCAGCAGCTTAGTGGACAGGAGAAATGTATACGAGCAGTACTTC. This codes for CASSLVDRRNVYEQYF.

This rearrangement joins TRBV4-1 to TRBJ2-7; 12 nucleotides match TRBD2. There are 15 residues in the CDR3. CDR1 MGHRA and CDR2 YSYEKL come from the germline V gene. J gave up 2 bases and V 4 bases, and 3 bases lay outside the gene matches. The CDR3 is CASSPSGRAAYEQYF. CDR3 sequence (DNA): TGCGCCAGCAGCCCTAGCGGGAGGGCCGCCTACGAGCAGTACTTC.

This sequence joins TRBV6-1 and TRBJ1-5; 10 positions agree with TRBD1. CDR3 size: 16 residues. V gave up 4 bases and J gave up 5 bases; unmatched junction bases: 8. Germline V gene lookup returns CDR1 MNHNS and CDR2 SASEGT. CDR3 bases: TGTGCCAGCAGTGTTTACCGGGACAGGGGCCATCAGCCCCAGCATTTT. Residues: CASSVYRDRGHQPQHF.

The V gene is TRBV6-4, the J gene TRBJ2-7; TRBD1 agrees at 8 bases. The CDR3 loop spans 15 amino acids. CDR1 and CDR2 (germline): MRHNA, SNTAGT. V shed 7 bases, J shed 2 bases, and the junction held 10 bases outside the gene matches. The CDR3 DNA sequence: TGTGCCAGCAACTCAGGGGGCAACCCGACCTACGAGCAGTACTTC. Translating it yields CASNSGGNPTYEQYF.

CDR3 DNA: TGTGCCTGTGGGCCCCGCGGTCGCGAGCAGTACTTC. Amino acids: CACGPRGREQYF. The V gene is TRBV30, the J gene TRBJ2-7; D ambiguous. Looked up from germline, CDR1 is GTSNPN and CDR2 is SVGIG (reference sequence). This CDR3 has 12 amino acids. Trimming pared 6 bases from V and 6 bases from J, leaving 15 bases between.

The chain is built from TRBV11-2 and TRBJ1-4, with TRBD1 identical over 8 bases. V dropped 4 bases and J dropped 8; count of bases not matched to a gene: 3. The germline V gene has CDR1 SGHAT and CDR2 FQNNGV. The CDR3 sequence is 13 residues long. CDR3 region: CASSSGQGEKLFF. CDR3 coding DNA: TGTGCCAGCAGCTCCGGACAGGGAGAAAAACTGTTTTTT.

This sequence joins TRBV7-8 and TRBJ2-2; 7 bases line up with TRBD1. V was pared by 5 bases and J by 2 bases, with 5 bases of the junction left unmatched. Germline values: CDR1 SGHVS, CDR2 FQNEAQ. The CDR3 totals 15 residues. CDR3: CASSLDRPNTGELFF. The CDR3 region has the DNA TGTGCCAGCAGCCTGGACAGGCCTAACACCGGGGAGCTGTTTTTT. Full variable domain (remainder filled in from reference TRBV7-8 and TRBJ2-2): GAGVSQSPRYKVAKRGQDVALRCDPISGHVSLFWYQQALGQGPEFLTYFQNEAQLDKSGLPSDRFFAERPEGSVSTLKIQRTQQEDSAVYLCASSLDRPNTGELFFGEGSRLTVL.

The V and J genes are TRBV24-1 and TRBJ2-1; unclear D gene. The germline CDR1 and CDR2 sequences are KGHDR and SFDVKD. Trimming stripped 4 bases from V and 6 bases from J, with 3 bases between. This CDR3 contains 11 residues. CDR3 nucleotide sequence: TGTGCCACCAGTGACTCCAATGAGCAGTTCTTC. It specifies CATSDSNEQFF.

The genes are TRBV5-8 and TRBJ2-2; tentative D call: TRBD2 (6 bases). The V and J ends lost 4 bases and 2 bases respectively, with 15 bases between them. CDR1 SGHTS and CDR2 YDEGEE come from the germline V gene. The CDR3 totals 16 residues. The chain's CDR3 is CASSLSGTSNTGELFF. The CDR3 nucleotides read TGTGCCAGCAGCCTTTCCGGGACTTCCAACACCGGGGAGCTGTTTTTT.

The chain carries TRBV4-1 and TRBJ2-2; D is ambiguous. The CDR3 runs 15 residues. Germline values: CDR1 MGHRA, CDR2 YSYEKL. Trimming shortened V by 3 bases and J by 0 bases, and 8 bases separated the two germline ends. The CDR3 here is CASSQGFANTGELFF. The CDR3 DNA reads TGCGCCAGCAGCCAGGGGTTCGCGAACACCGGGGAGCTGTTTTTT.

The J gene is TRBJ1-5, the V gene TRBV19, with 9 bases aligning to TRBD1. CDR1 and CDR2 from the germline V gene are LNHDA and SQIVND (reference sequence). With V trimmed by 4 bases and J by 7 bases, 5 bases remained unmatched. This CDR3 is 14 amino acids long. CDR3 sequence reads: CASSTWTGEQPQHF. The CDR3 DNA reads TGTGCCAGTAGTACCTGGACAGGGGAGCAGCCCCAGCATTTT.

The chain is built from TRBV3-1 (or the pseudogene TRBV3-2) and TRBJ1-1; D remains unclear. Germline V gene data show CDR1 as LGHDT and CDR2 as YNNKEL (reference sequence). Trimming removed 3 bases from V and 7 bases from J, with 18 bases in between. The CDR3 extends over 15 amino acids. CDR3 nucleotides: TGTGCCAGCAGCCAGGGAGCGAGGGTGGGTCGTGAAGCTTTCTTT. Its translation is CASSQGARVGREAFF.

This chain's CDR3 is CASSSLTTLASNYGYTF. The CDR3 DNA follows: TGTGCCAGCAGTTCCCTCACTACACTCGCCTCTAACTATGGCTACACCTTC. V gene TRBV28 combines with J gene TRBJ1-2; no definite D call. This CDR3 has 17 residues. The V end was cut by 4 bases, the J end by 0 bases, with 18 bases between. Germline lookup yields CDR1 MDHEN and CDR2 SYDVKM.